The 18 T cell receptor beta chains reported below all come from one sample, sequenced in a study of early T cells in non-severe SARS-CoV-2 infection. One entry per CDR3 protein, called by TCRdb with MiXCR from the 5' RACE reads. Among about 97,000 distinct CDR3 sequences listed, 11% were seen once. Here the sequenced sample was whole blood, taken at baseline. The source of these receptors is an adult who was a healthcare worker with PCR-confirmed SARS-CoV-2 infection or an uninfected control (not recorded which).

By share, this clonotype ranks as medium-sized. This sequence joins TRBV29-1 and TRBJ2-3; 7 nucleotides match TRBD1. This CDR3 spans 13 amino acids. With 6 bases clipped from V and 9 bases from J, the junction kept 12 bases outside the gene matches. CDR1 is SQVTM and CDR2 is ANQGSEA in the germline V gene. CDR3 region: CSVRDSLVFTQYF. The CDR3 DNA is TGCAGCGTCCGGGACAGTTTGGTTTTCACGCAGTATTTT.

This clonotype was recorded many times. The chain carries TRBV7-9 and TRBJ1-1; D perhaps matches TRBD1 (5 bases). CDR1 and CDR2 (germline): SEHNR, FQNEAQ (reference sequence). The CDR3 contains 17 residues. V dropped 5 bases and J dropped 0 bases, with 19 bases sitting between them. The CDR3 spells CASSPNSPGPLNTEAFF. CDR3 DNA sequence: TGTGCCAGCAGCCCCAACTCGCCGGGACCGCTGAACACTGAAGCTTTCTTT.

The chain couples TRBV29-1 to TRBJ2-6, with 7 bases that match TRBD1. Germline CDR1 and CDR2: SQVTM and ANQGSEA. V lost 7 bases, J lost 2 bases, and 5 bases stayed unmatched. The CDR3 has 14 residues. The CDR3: CSATTGAGANVLTF. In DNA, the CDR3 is TGCAGCGCAACAACAGGGGCTGGGGCCAACGTCCTGACTTTC.

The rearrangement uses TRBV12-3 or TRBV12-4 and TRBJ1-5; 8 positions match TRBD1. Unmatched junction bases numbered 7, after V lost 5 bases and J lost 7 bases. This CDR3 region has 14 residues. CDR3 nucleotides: TGTGCCAGCAGTGGAGGACAGGGCGGGCAGCCCCAGCATTTT. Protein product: CASSGGQGGQPQHF.

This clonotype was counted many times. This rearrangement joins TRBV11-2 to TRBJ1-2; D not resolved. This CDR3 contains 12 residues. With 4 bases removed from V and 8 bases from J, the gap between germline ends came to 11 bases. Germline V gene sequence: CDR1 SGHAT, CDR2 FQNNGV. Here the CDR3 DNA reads TGTGCCAGCAGCTCTATAGGCGGCGGCTACACCTTC. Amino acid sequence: CASSSIGGGYTF.

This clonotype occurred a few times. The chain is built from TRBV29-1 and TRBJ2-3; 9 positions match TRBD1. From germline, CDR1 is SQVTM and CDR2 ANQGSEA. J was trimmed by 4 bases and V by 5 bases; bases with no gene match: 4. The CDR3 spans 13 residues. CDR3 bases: TGCAGCGTTACGGACAGGGGAGCAGATACGCAGTATTTT. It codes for CSVTDRGADTQYF.

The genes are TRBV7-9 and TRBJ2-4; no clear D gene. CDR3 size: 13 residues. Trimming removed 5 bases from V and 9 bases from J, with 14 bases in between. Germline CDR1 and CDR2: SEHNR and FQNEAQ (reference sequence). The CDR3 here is CASSPPSGPIQYF. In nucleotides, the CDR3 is TGTGCCAGCAGCCCTCCCTCCGGACCCATTCAGTACTTC.

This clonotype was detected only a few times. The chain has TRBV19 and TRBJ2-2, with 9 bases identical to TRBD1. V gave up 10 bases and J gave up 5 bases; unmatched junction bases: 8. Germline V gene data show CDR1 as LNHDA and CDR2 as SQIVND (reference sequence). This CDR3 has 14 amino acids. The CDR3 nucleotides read TGTGCCACCTCGCTACAGGGGGCAACCGGGGAGCTGTTTTTT. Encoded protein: CATSLQGATGELFF.

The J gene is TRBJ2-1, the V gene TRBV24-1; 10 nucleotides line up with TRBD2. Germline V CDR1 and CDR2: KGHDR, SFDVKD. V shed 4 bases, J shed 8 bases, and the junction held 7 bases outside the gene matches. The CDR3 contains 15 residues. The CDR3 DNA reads TGTGCCACCAGTGACTGGTCTAGCGGGAGCTATGAGCAGTTCTTC. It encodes CATSDWSSGSYEQFF.

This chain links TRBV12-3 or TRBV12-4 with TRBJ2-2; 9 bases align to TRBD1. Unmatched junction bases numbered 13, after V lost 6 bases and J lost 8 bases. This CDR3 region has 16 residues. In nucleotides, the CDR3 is TGTGCCAGCAGAGCCGGGACAGGGACCCCGTCAGGGGAGCTGTTTTTT. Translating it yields CASRAGTGTPSGELFF.

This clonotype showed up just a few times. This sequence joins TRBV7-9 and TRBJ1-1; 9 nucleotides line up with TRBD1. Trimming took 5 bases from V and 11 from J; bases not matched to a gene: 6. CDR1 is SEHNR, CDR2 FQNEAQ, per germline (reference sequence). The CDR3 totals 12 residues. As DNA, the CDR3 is TGTGCCAGCAGCGTATGGACAGGGGAGGCTTTCTTT. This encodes CASSVWTGEAFF.

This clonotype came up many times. CDR3 protein: CASSIVGAGGPYNQETQYF. CDR3 in DNA: TGTGCCAGCAGCATCGTAGGGGCAGGGGGACCCTACAATCAAGAGACCCAGTACTTC. The chain carries TRBV21-1 and TRBJ2-5; no check of the table's D call, TRBD1, against the DNA was made. TRBV21-1 is reported as a pseudogene. The CDR3 has 19 amino acids.

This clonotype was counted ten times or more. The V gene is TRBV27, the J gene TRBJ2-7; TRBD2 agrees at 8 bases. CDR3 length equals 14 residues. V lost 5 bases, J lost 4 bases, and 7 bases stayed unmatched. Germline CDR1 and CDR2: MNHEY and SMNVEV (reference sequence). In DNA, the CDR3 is TGTGCCAGCAGTCTCCGCGGGGGGATTTACGAGCAGTACTTC. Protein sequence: CASSLRGGIYEQYF.

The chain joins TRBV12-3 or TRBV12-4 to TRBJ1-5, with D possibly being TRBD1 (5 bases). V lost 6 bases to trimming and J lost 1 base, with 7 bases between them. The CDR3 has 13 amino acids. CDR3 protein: CASRRQSNQPQHF. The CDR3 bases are TGTGCCAGCAGGAGACAGAGCAATCAGCCCCAGCATTTT.

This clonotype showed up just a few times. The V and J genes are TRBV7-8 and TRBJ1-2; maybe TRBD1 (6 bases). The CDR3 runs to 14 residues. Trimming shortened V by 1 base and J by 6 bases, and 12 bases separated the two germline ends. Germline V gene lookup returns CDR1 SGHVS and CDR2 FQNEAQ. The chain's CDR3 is CASSLDRYRDGYTF. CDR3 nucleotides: TGTGCCAGCAGCTTAGATAGATACAGGGATGGCTACACCTTC.

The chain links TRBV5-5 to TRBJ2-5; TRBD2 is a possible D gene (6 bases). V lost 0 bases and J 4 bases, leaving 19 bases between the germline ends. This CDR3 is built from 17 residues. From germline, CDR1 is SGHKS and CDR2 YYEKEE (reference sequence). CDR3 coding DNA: TGTGCCAGCAGCTTGGCCGTTGGGACCAAAGCGGGAGAGACCCAGTACTTC. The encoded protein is CASSLAVGTKAGETQYF.

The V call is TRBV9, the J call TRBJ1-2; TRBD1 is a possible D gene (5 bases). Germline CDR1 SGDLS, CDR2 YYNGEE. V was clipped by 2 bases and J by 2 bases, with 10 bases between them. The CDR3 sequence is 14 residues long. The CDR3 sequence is CASSVAEGNYGYTF. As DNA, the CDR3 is TGTGCCAGCAGCGTCGCAGAGGGGAACTATGGCTACACCTTC.

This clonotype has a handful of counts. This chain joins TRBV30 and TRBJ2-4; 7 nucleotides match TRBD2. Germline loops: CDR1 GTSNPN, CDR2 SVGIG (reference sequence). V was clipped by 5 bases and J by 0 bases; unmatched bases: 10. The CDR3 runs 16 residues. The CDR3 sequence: CAWALGGSLAKNIQYF. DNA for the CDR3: TGTGCCTGGGCCCTGGGGGGGTCGTTAGCCAAAAACATTCAGTACTTC.